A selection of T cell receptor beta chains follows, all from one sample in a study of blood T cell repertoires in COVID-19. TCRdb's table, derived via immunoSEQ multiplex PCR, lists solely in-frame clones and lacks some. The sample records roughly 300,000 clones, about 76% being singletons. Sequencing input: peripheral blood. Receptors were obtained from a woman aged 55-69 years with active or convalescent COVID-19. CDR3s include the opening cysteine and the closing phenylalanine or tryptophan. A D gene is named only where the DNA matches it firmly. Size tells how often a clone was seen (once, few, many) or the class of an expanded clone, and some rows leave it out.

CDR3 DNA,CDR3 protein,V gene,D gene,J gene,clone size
TGTGCCTGGAGTTCGGGGGTTCCCTACGAGCAGTACTTC,CAWSSGVPYEQYF,TRBV30,.,TRBJ2-7,once
TGCGCCAGCAGCCCAGGACAGATCAGGGGTTCACCCCTCCACTTT,CASSPGQIRGSPLHF,TRBV4-1,.,TRBJ1-6,few
TGTGCCAGCAAAGACGGGGATACGCAGTATTTT,CASKDGDTQYF,TRBV7-9,.,TRBJ2-3,.
TGTGCCAGCAGCTCCAGGACAGGGAAGTTTTCACCCCTCCACTTT,CASSSRTGKFSPLHF,TRBV7-2,TRBD1,TRBJ1-6,.
TGTGCCAGCAGTTTATCGGGGAGTTCTAGCACAGATACGCAGTATTTT,CASSLSGSSSTDTQYF,TRBV27,.,TRBJ2-3,.
TGCGCCAGTCAACAGGACATCTCTGGAAACACCATATATTTT,CASQQDISGNTIYF,TRBV5-1,.,TRBJ1-3,.
TGTGCCAGCAGCTTAGGCGGGACCTACGAGCAGTACTTC,CASSLGGTYEQYF,TRBV11-1,.,TRBJ2-7,.
TGTGCCAGCACGTACAGGGCGGGGGGTGAAGCTTTCTTT,CASTYRAGGEAFF,TRBV6-5,.,TRBJ1-1,.
TGTGCCAGCAGTTTATCAGGTCCCCGCGAGCAGTACTTC,CASSLSGPREQYF,TRBV12-3/TRBV12-4,.,TRBJ2-7,few
TGCGCCAGCAGTCGAATTGGCCAGGGTCGCACTAGCTCCCAAGAGACCCAGTACTTC,CASSRIGQGRTSSQETQYF,TRBV23-1,.,TRBJ2-5,.
TGTGCCAGCAGTGAAGCCTCTCAGGGGCTTAACTATGGCTACACCTTC,CASSEASQGLNYGYTF,TRBV2,.,TRBJ1-2,few
TGTGCCAGCAGCTTAGTGGGGGGGGTCGAGCAGTACTTC,CASSLVGGVEQYF,TRBV12-3/TRBV12-4,TRBD2,TRBJ2-7,.
TGCGCCAGCAGCCAAGTTCTCTCCTCTGGAAACACCATATATTTT,CASSQVLSSGNTIYF,TRBV4-1,.,TRBJ1-3,.
TGTGCCTGGAGTGTTAGAGGGGGTGTGGGGACCCAGTACTTC,CAWSVRGGVGTQYF,TRBV30,.,TRBJ2-5,.
TGTGCCAGCACAGCCTGGGGGGTTACGAACACTGAAGCTTTCTTT,CASTAWGVTNTEAFF,TRBV6-5,.,TRBJ1-1,.
TGTGCCATCAGTGAGAAGGGAGGGGTCGACTCTGGAAACACCATATATTTT,CAISEKGGVDSGNTIYF,TRBV10-3,.,TRBJ1-3,.
TGCAGCGTCCCCGGGGAAAACTATGGCTACACCTTC,CSVPGENYGYTF,TRBV29-1,.,TRBJ1-2,.
TGTGCCAGCAGCCGTAACGAGGGGGTCTTCACCGGGGAGCTGTTTTTT,CASSRNEGVFTGELFF,TRBV7-2,.,TRBJ2-2,.
TGTGCCAGCAGCGGAGGGGACAGGCGCACAGATACGCAGTATTTT,CASSGGDRRTDTQYF,TRBV9,TRBD1,TRBJ2-3,.
TGTGCCAGCAGCTTAGGACAGGCCTCCTACAATGAGCAGTTCTTC,CASSLGQASYNEQFF,TRBV7-6,.,TRBJ2-1,.
TGTGCCAGCAGCGTAGTAGGCTCTACCTCGGGCACCGGGGAGCTGTTTTTT,CASSVVGSTSGTGELFF,TRBV9,.,TRBJ2-2,once
TGTGCCAGCAGCCAAGAGATAGACAGAGTGAAAGCTTTCTTT,CASSQEIDRVKAFF,TRBV3-1/TRBV3-2,.,TRBJ1-1,.
TGTGCCAGCAGTGGCTCGGGACTAGCGAGCACCGGGGAGCTGTTTTTT,CASSGSGLASTGELFF,TRBV7-2,TRBD2,TRBJ2-2,.
TGTGCCAGCAGCTTCAGGACAGGGTACACTGAAGCTTTCTTT,CASSFRTGYTEAFF,TRBV5-6,TRBD1,TRBJ1-1,few
TGCGCCAGCAGCCAACTCCTGTCAAGGGGGACAGGGGCCGTGGGCTACACCTTC,CASSQLLSRGTGAVGYTF,TRBV4-1,TRBD1,TRBJ1-2,.
TGTGCCAGTAGTAATCGGACAGGGGAGACCTACGAGCAGTACTTC,CASSNRTGETYEQYF,TRBV19,TRBD1,TRBJ2-7,.
TGTGCCAGCAGCTTACGTCTCCCGGGACAGGGGAACACTGAAGCTTTCTTT,CASSLRLPGQGNTEAFF,TRBV11-2,TRBD1,TRBJ1-1,.
TGTGCCAGCAGCTTACTCCAACCGGGAGACTATGGCTACACCTTC,CASSLLQPGDYGYTF,TRBV11-2,.,TRBJ1-2,.
TGTGCCAGCAGCTTAGTCCCAGGGGGCGAGGGTGGATCCACTGAAGCTTTCTTT,CASSLVPGGEGGSTEAFF,TRBV7-2,TRBD1,TRBJ1-1,once
TGTGCCAGCAGTTACAGGGGGCGAGGGTACGAGCAGTACTTC,CASSYRGRGYEQYF,TRBV6-5,TRBD1,TRBJ2-7,.
TGTGCCAGCAGCTTGCCCTCCACTGCCTACGAGCAGTACTTC,CASSLPSTAYEQYF,TRBV7-2,.,TRBJ2-7,.
TGTGCCAGCAGGGGGGGTTCAGGGGGAGAGGGCTACACCTTC,CASRGGSGGEGYTF,TRBV4-2,TRBD1,TRBJ1-2,.
TGTGCCAGCAGCTCACGGGCAGGGGAGGGATCACCCCTCCACTTT,CASSSRAGEGSPLHF,TRBV9,.,TRBJ1-6,few
TGCGCCAGCAGCTCTCAAGGAGGGGAAGGGGGCTACACCTTC,CASSSQGGEGGYTF,TRBV5-1,.,TRBJ1-2,.
TGTGCCAGCAGCGCCGGGGGGACTAGGGATGAGCAGTTCTTC,CASSAGGTRDEQFF,TRBV9,TRBD2,TRBJ2-1,.
TGTGCCAGCAGCTTCAACTACGAGCAGTACTTC,CASSFNYEQYF,TRBV5-6,.,TRBJ2-7,few
TGTGCCCCGGGCGGGTGGAACCTCCACTTT,CAPGGWNLHF,TRBV24-1,.,TRBJ1-6,.
TGTGCCAGCAGCCAAGATTCGACAGGGGCTGAGGAGCTGTTTTTT,CASSQDSTGAEELFF,TRBV3-1/TRBV3-2,TRBD1,TRBJ2-2,.
TGTGCCAGCAGTTACTCTTTGGACAACGTGAACACTGAAGCTTTCTTT,CASSYSLDNVNTEAFF,TRBV6-5,.,TRBJ1-1,.
TGTGCCAGCAGTTACTCGATTACAAGTGGAAACACCATATATTTT,CASSYSITSGNTIYF,TRBV6-5,.,TRBJ1-3,.
TGTGCCAGCAGCCCCCGGGGTGACGGGGAGCTGTTTTTT,CASSPRGDGELFF,TRBV13,.,TRBJ2-2,.
TGTGCCAAGGGGGGACAGGGGGTTCTAAAGGCCGGGGAGCTGTTTTTT,CAKGGQGVLKAGELFF,TRBV27,TRBD1,TRBJ2-2,.